The 7 T cell receptor beta chains below come from one sample, sequenced in a study of patients and donors after allogeneic stem cell transplantation. TCRdb itself ran the RT-PCR reads through MiXCR, one entry per CDR3 protein. The table includes some 40,000 distinct CDR3 sequences, about 31% detected once. The sequencing sample was made of blood, either unsorted or a sorted T cell fraction (not recorded which). The receptors were sampled from a human donor who was either an allogeneic HSCT recipient or a stem cell or donor lymphocyte infusion donor (not recorded which). It is not recorded whose cells these are; they may come from a transplant donor.

The chain links TRBV12-3 or TRBV12-4 to TRBJ1-5; D is undetermined. The V gene lost 6 bases and the J gene lost 0 bases, with 9 bases spanning the gap. There are 14 residues in the CDR3. The CDR3 loop is CASSPHTSNQPQHF. The CDR3 DNA reads as TGTGCCAGCAGCCCCCACACTAGCAATCAGCCCCAGCATTTT.

The chain carries TRBV3-1 and TRBJ2-7; D is possibly TRBD2 (6 bases). Deletions cut 3 bases from V and 2 bases from J, with 14 bases between. The CDR3 spans 15 residues. CDR1 and CDR2 from the germline V gene are LGHDT and YNNKEL (reference sequence). CDR3 residues: CASSHTLRDPYEQYF. CDR3 sequence (DNA): TGTGCCAGCAGCCACACATTGCGGGATCCCTACGAGCAGTACTTC.

This clonotype occurred many times. The V call is TRBV19, the J call TRBJ1-5, with no clear D. The germline gives CDR1 LNHDA, CDR2 SQIVND (reference sequence). Trimming left V 5 bases short and J 4 bases short, with 9 bases between. CDR3 length equals 13 residues. CDR3 sequence: CASSSSVNQPQHF. In nucleotides, the CDR3 is TGTGCCAGTAGTTCGTCCGTTAATCAGCCCCAGCATTTT.

The V gene is TRBV20-1, the J gene TRBJ2-1; unclear D gene. V lost 0 bases to trimming and J lost 3 bases, with 9 bases between them. CDR1 and CDR2 (germline): DFQATT, SNEGSKA (reference sequence). There are 14 residues in the CDR3. CDR3: CSARDGAVYNEQFF. The CDR3 nucleotides are TGCAGTGCTAGAGATGGCGCGGTCTACAATGAGCAGTTCTTC.

This clonotype was detected many times. The rearrangement links TRBV25-1 to TRBJ1-1; unclear D gene. Trimming pared 3 bases from V and 1 base from J, leaving 12 bases between. The V gene's germline CDR1 is MGHDK and CDR2 SYGVNS. This CDR3 is built from 15 residues. Here the CDR3 DNA reads TGTGCCAGCAGTGAGTCACAAAGTCGGAACACTGAAGCTTTCTTT. It yields the protein CASSESQSRNTEAFF.

In its sample, this clonotype was seen a few times. CDR3 DNA: TGTGCCAGCAGGCTCTGGGACAGACACACTGAAGCTTTCTTT. It translates to CASRLWDRHTEAFF. The rearrangement joins TRBV6-5 to TRBJ1-1, with 7 positions matching TRBD1. The CDR3 contains 14 residues. Germline V gene lookup returns CDR1 MNHEY and CDR2 SVGAGI. After removal of 6 bases from V and 3 bases from J, the junction contained 7 bases not matched to a gene.

This clonotype is deemed medium-sized (0.01 to 0.1%). The V gene is TRBV7-3, the J gene TRBJ2-1; TRBD2 might be the D (5 bases). There are 12 residues in the CDR3. Per the germline V gene, CDR1 is SGHTA and CDR2 is FQGTGA. V was shortened by 3 bases and J by 6 bases, with 6 bases between the two germline ends. The DNA for the CDR3 is TGTGCCAGCAGCTTCCGGGGCAATGAGCAGTTCTTC. Amino acid sequence: CASSFRGNEQFF.